The present T cell receptor (beta chain) was sequenced within a study of graft-versus-host responses after intestinal transplantation. General observations from the study: There was an association between peak levels of circulating GvH clones and early post-transplant HvG declines. Recipient bone marrow held GvH clones, some seen earlier in ileum or blood.

Measured with immunoSEQ multiplex PCR; TCRdb has only the in-frame clones, and not every one. The table lists approximately 110,000 clones, about 92% of them singletons. Germline CDR1 and CDR2: MNHNY and SVGAGI (reference sequence). This CDR3 is 14 amino acids long. Trimming took 2 bases from V and 6 from J; bases not matched to a gene: 1. Notes on this clone: Its cognate antigen is unknown.

The gene calls are TRBV6-6 and TRBJ1-5; TRBD1 matches 10 bases. This TCR came from a human donor who was the organ donor for an intestinal transplant. The source material was unstimulated CD4+ T cells sorted from spleen or lymph node cells, sampled before transplant. The CDR3 DNA reads TGTGCCAGCAGTTACCGGACAGGGGGTCAGCCCCAGCATTTT. Encoded protein: CASSYRTGGQPQHF.